These 10 T cell receptor beta chains were all obtained from the same sample, sequenced in a study of T cells in tuberculosis. Thawed, overnight-rested PBMC were stained with GMM-loaded CD1B tetramer, viability dye and anti-CD3, then sorted. C32 glucose monomycolate from Rhodococcus equi was loaded onto the CD1B tetramers. Sequencing was performed with immunoSEQ multiplex PCR; in TCRdb, only in-frame clones are kept and a portion is missing. The table shows 55,000 to 65,000 clones, with 65% to 90% occurring only once. The material sequenced was CD1b-GMM tetramer-negative cells sorted from PBMCs. The receptors were sampled from an adult woman with latent tuberculosis.

J is TRBJ1-4 and V is TRBV19; 7 bases align to TRBD1. The CDR3 has 17 residues. Germline values: CDR1 LNHDA, CDR2 SQIVND (reference sequence). V was clipped by 5 bases and J by 0 bases; unmatched bases: 9. The DNA of the CDR3 is TGTGCCAGTAGTGGCCCAGGGGGTTTTGCAACTAATGAAAAACTGTTTTTT. Translated: CASSGPGGFATNEKLFF.

Regarding this clone: The sample carries other DNA sequences with the same CDR3. V and J are TRBV5-4 and TRBJ2-7, with D perhaps matching TRBD1 (6 bases). The germline V gene encodes CDR1 SGHNT and CDR2 YYREEE (reference sequence). V shed 5 bases and J shed 0 bases, with 12 bases lying between them. There are 14 residues in the CDR3. The CDR3 coding sequence is TGTGCCAGCAGACCCCAGGGGAGCTCCTACGAGCAGTACTTC. This encodes CASRPQGSSYEQYF.

The chain couples TRBV28 to TRBJ1-2; TRBD1 is a possible D gene (6 bases). The CDR3 length is 13 residues. V was trimmed by 5 bases and J by 8 bases, leaving 15 bases between them. The V gene's germline CDR1 is MDHEN and CDR2 SYDVKM. CDR3 bases: TGTGCCAGCAGTGAGGGGGTTTTAGTCGGCTACACCTTC. Its translation: CASSEGVLVGYTF.

The V call is TRBV11-1, the J call TRBJ2-2; tentatively, D is TRBD1 (6 bases). Looked up from germline, CDR1 is SGHAT and CDR2 is FQDESV (reference sequence). The CDR3 is 16 amino acids. Trimming removed 3 bases from V and 1 base from J, with 12 bases in between. The CDR3 reads CASSLGAGGNTGELFF. The DNA for the CDR3 is TGTGCCAGCAGCTTGGGGGCTGGGGGGAACACCGGGGAGCTGTTTTTT.

The chain recombines TRBV7-2 with TRBJ1-4; the match to TRBD1 covers 8 bases. Germline values: CDR1 SGHTA, CDR2 FQGNSA. The CDR3 runs to 19 residues. J was trimmed by 3 bases and V by 0 bases; bases with no gene match: 12. CDR3 bases: TGTGCCAGCAGCTTAGCGGTGACAGGGGCCTCGGGGGCTAATGAAAAACTGTTTTTT. Amino acid sequence: CASSLAVTGASGANEKLFF.

The CDR3, as DNA: TGTGCTAGTGGTTTGGGGGACAGACGGAACACCGGGGAGCTGTTTTTT. Its protein is CASGLGDRRNTGELFF. The chain links TRBV12-5 to TRBJ2-2; 7 bases agree with TRBD1. This CDR3 has 16 residues. Germline CDR1 LGHNT, CDR2 FRNRAP. J was trimmed by 1 base and V by 1 base; bases with no gene match: 3.

This chain uses TRBV12-1 with TRBJ2-7; the DNA was not used to check the table's D call, TRBD1. TRBV12-1 is labeled a pseudogene. This CDR3 region has 17 residues. CDR3 region: CASSFPTPDIHSYEQYF. In DNA, the CDR3 is TGTGCCAGCAGCTTTCCGACACCGGACATCCACTCCTACGAGCAGTACTTC.

The chain has TRBV7-2 and TRBJ2-7; 8 nucleotides agree with TRBD1. The junction had 8 bases not matched to a gene; V was cut back by 4 bases and J by 3 bases. The CDR3 sequence is 15 residues long. CDR1 SGHTA and CDR2 FQGNSA come from the germline V gene. The CDR3 DNA sequence: TGTGCCAGCAGCTCGCGCGGGACAGGAATCTACGAGCAGTACTTC. Protein: CASSSRGTGIYEQYF.

A word on this clone: The identical CDR3 is also encoded by other nucleotide sequences in the sample. V gene TRBV2 combines with J gene TRBJ2-7, with D tentatively TRBD2 (6 bases). The CDR3 extends over 12 amino acids. The V and J ends lost 6 bases and 3 bases respectively, with 9 bases between them. Germline V CDR1 and CDR2: SNHLY, FYNNEI. The CDR3 region has the DNA TGTGCCAGCAGCGGGGACTTCTACGAGCAGTACTTC. The encoded protein is CASSGDFYEQYF.

This CDR3 reads CASIKPRGAPEAFF. For the CDR3, the DNA is TGTGCCAGCATCAAACCCCGGGGGGCGCCTGAAGCTTTCTTT. The chain links TRBV6-1 to TRBJ1-1, with a weak D call TRBD1 (6 bases). Per germline, CDR1 MNHNS and CDR2 SASEGT. V was trimmed by 7 bases and J by 6 bases, leaving 18 bases between them. The CDR3 runs to 14 residues.